Below, 21 T cell receptor beta chains from the same sample are listed, as sequenced in a study of cytomegalovirus exposure and HLA in healthy donors. Primers included in the PCR were 60 Vbeta and 13 Jbeta primers. Method: immunoSEQ multiplex PCR; TCRdb's copy keeps in-frame clones and lacks some. The data contain 200,000 to 250,000 clones, 85% to 90% of them singletons. Sequencing was done on a sample of PBMCs. Receptor source: a woman between 18 and 29 years old in good health and CMV-seronegative.

The chain links TRBV10-3 to TRBJ1-1; 8 nucleotides match TRBD1. CDR1 is ENHRY and CDR2 is SYGVKD in the germline V gene. Unmatched junction bases numbered 5, after V lost 5 bases and J lost 9 bases. The CDR3 consists of 12 residues. The CDR3 protein is CAISLFRGQAFF. DNA for the CDR3: TGTGCCATCAGTCTCTTCAGGGGGCAAGCTTTCTTT.

This chain links TRBV5-1 with TRBJ2-5; 14 bases fit TRBD2. Germline CDR1 and CDR2: SGHRS and YFSETQ. The J segment lost 4 bases and the V segment lost 4 bases, leaving 6 bases of the junction unmatched. The CDR3 contains 16 residues. CDR3 region: CASSPGLAGVGETQYF. Written as DNA, the CDR3 is TGCGCCAGCAGCCCGGGACTAGCGGGAGTAGGAGAGACCCAGTACTTC.

The V gene is TRBV11-2, the J gene TRBJ1-1; D gene uncertain. The V gene's germline CDR1 is SGHAT and CDR2 FQNNGV. The CDR3 extends over 14 amino acids. V lost 3 bases, J lost 8 bases, and 16 bases lay in between. For the CDR3, the DNA is TGTGCCAGCAGCTTCACCAGAACCTCGGGGGAAGCTTTCTTT. Its protein is CASSFTRTSGEAFF.

This rearrangement joins TRBV25-1 to TRBJ2-1; TRBD2 agrees at 14 bases. The V gene end was trimmed by 7 bases and the J gene end by 10 bases; junction bases not matched to a gene: 15. The CDR3 spans 17 residues. The germline CDR1 and CDR2 sequences are MGHDK and SYGVNS. The CDR3 here is CASKPIAGTSGSWEQFF. DNA for the CDR3: TGTGCCAGCAAACCCATCGCCGGGACTAGCGGGAGCTGGGAGCAGTTCTTC. The variable domain in full, completed from reference TRBV25-1 and TRBJ2-1, reads EADIYQTPRYLVIGTGKKITLECSQTMGHDKMYWYQQDPGMELHLIHYSYGVNSTEKGDLSSESTVSRIRTEHFPLTLESARPSHTSQYLCASKPIAGTSGSWEQFFGPGTRLTVL.

The chain employs TRBV4-3 and TRBJ2-5; D call uncertain. The CDR3 runs 15 residues. CDR1 is LGHNA and CDR2 is YSLEER in the germline V gene. Trimming shortened V by 1 base and J by 5 bases, and 14 bases separated the two germline ends. The CDR3 sequence: CASSQGIEHGETQYF. CDR3 bases: TGCGCCAGCAGCCAAGGTATAGAGCACGGGGAGACCCAGTACTTC.

V gene TRBV15 combines with J gene TRBJ2-1, with 7 positions matching TRBD1. The V and J ends lost 5 bases and 2 bases, in that order; junction bases with no gene match: 6. The germline V gene has CDR1 LNHNV and CDR2 YYDKDF (reference sequence). CDR3 length equals 15 residues. CDR3 nucleotides: TGTGCCACCAGCGGGCAACAGGGGCCCTACAATGAGCAGTTCTTC. This codes for CATSGQQGPYNEQFF.

The chain combines TRBV5-1 with TRBJ2-1; D unresolved. This CDR3 comprises 16 residues. Germline V lookup: CDR1 SGHRS, CDR2 YFSETQ. Between the trimmed V and J ends, which lost 1 base and 0 bases, there was a span of 11 bases. Written as DNA, the CDR3 is TGCGCCAGCAGCTTGACGACACCGAGCTCCTACAATGAGCAGTTCTTC. Residues: CASSLTTPSSYNEQFF.

This clone was picked up a small number of times. J is TRBJ1-5 and V is TRBV19, with 8 bases that match TRBD1. The junction had 10 bases not matched to a gene; V was cut back by 4 bases and J by 5 bases. This CDR3 comprises 16 residues. Germline V CDR1 and CDR2: LNHDA, SQIVND (reference sequence). CDR3 in DNA: TGTGCCAGTAGTAAAACCTCGACAGGGGTATATCAGCCCCAGCATTTT. It translates to CASSKTSTGVYQPQHF.

The V gene is TRBV2, the J gene TRBJ2-3; the D is unclear. V was pared by 6 bases and J by 8 bases, with 9 bases between. This CDR3 comprises 11 residues. CDR1 and CDR2 (germline): SNHLY, FYNNEI. Here the CDR3 reads CASRAESTQYF. The CDR3, as DNA: TGTGCCAGCAGGGCGGAGAGTACGCAGTATTTT.

This chain uses TRBV4-3 with TRBJ2-1; D gene ambiguous. Germline CDR1 LGHNA, CDR2 YSLEER. The V and J ends lost 9 bases and 6 bases respectively, with 9 bases between them. This CDR3 spans 11 amino acids. The CDR3 region has the DNA TGCGCCAGGCCCAGGCGCAATGAGCAGTTCTTC. It is translated as CARPRRNEQFF.

CDR3 bases: TGTGCCAGCAGCTGGACTGCCGGTGTGGGTGTTACGCAGTATTTT. This codes for CASSWTAGVGVTQYF. The chain employs TRBV5-6 and TRBJ2-3, with D perhaps matching TRBD2 (5 bases). The CDR3 spans 15 residues. Per germline, CDR1 SGHDT and CDR2 YYEEEE. Trimming pared 3 bases from V and 8 bases from J, leaving 19 bases between.

The rearrangement uses TRBV21-1 and TRBJ2-1; no check of the table's D call, TRBD2, against the DNA was made. TRBV21-1 is a pseudogene segment. This CDR3 is built from 16 residues. This CDR3 is CASSKGFPSGVNEQFF. In nucleotides, the CDR3 is TGTGCCAGCAGCAAAGGGTTCCCTAGCGGGGTCAATGAGCAGTTCTTC.

The CDR3 reads CASSWDTPNYGYTF. The CDR3 nucleotides are TGTGCCAGCAGCTGGGACACACCTAACTATGGCTACACCTTC. This chain uses TRBV5-6 with TRBJ1-2, with D possibly TRBD1 on 6 matching bases. V lost 3 bases and J 0 bases, leaving 9 bases between the germline ends. Germline V lookup: CDR1 SGHDT, CDR2 YYEEEE. The CDR3 extends over 14 amino acids.

The V and J genes are TRBV18 and TRBJ1-5, with D uncertain. CDR1 is KGHSH, CDR2 LQKENI, per germline. Trimming shortened V by 3 bases and J by 5 bases, and 14 bases separated the two germline ends. The CDR3 is 15 residues long. CDR3 in DNA: TGTGCCAGCTCACCGGACCTAACGAGGGATCAGCCCCAGCATTTT. Translation: CASSPDLTRDQPQHF.

This chain uses TRBV19 with TRBJ1-3; 9 bases agree with TRBD1. Germline loops: CDR1 LNHDA, CDR2 SQIVND (reference sequence). J was trimmed by 1 base and V by 1 base; bases with no gene match: 2. This CDR3 region has 16 residues. CDR3 amino acids: CASSIVGTGSGNTIYF. CDR3 sequence (DNA): TGTGCCAGTAGTATAGTTGGGACAGGGTCTGGAAACACCATATATTTT.

The chain combines TRBV19 with TRBJ2-7, with 7 bases identical to TRBD2. V dropped 3 bases and J dropped 3; count of bases not matched to a gene: 11. The germline V gene has CDR1 LNHDA and CDR2 SQIVND (reference sequence). This CDR3 has 16 residues. The CDR3 DNA is TGTGCCAGTAGTATCGTCCCGGGGAGGGATTTCTACGAGCAGTACTTC. Its translation is CASSIVPGRDFYEQYF.

The chain couples TRBV7-9 to TRBJ2-3; 7 bases match TRBD2. Germline CDR1 SEHNR, CDR2 FQNEAQ (reference sequence). Unmatched junction bases numbered 16, after V lost 5 bases and J lost 5 bases. The CDR3 is made up of 17 amino acids. The CDR3 DNA sequence: TGTGCCAGCAGCCCAGGGTCGGGTGCGGGAGCGGGAGATACGCAGTATTTT. Amino acids: CASSPGSGAGAGDTQYF.

J is TRBJ1-2 and V is TRBV9; D might be TRBD1 (5 bases). CDR1 SGDLS and CDR2 YYNGEE come from the germline V gene. V was trimmed by 3 bases and J by 10 bases, leaving 19 bases between them. The CDR3 consists of 14 residues. The CDR3 is CASSASGGFGDYTF. The CDR3 nucleotides are TGTGCCAGCAGCGCAAGTGGGGGGTTCGGAGACTACACCTTC.

The rearrangement links TRBV19 to TRBJ1-1; no clear D. This CDR3 has 12 residues. Germline CDR1 and CDR2: LNHDA and SQIVND (reference sequence). The V and J ends lost 4 bases and 11 bases respectively, with 14 bases between them. As DNA, the CDR3 is TGTGCCAGTAGTACACAGACCACTAGGGCTTTCTTT. The encoded protein is CASSTQTTRAFF.

The chain combines TRBV6-6 with TRBJ1-4; the D gene is possibly TRBD1 (6 bases). The CDR3 sequence is 15 residues long. Deletions cut 6 bases from V and 5 bases from J, with 16 bases between. The germline V gene encodes CDR1 MNHNY and CDR2 SVGAGI (reference sequence). In nucleotides, the CDR3 is TGTGCCAGCAGGGGCGATCGGACAGACAATGAAAAACTGTTTTTT. Translation: CASRGDRTDNEKLFF.

V is TRBV11-2 and J is TRBJ2-3, with TRBD2 matching over 8 bases. The V segment lost 7 bases and the J segment 9 bases; nucleotides outside the gene matches: 15. Looked up from germline, CDR1 is SGHAT and CDR2 is FQNNGV. The CDR3 runs to 15 residues. The CDR3 spells CASTPFREGLGTQYF. The CDR3 DNA is TGTGCCAGCACCCCCTTCCGGGAGGGGCTAGGGACGCAGTATTTT.